The sequence of this T cell receptor (beta chain) was determined in a study of blood T cells in healthy people across ages. Trimming stripped 0 bases from V and 8 bases from J, with 20 bases between. The CDR3 covers 16 residues. CDR1 is DFQATT, CDR2 SNEGSKA, per germline (reference sequence). Many counts were recorded for this clonotype. Primers used in a second PCR of about 6 to 11 cycles were a sample-barcoded 5' primer and a J-beta primer mix. TCRdb fed the 5' RACE reads into MiXCR, producing one record per CDR3 protein. This table has some 670,000 distinct CDR3 sequences, around 50% appearing once.

The origin of this receptor is a woman aged 80 or over in good health. Sequenced: blood. The chain is built from TRBV20-1 and TRBJ2-1, with D possibly TRBD2 on 6 matching bases. CDR3 nucleotide sequence: TGCAGTGCTAGAGATCTCTTTTCGCGGGACGTCCATGAGCAGTTCTTC. This sequence encodes CSARDLFSRDVHEQFF.